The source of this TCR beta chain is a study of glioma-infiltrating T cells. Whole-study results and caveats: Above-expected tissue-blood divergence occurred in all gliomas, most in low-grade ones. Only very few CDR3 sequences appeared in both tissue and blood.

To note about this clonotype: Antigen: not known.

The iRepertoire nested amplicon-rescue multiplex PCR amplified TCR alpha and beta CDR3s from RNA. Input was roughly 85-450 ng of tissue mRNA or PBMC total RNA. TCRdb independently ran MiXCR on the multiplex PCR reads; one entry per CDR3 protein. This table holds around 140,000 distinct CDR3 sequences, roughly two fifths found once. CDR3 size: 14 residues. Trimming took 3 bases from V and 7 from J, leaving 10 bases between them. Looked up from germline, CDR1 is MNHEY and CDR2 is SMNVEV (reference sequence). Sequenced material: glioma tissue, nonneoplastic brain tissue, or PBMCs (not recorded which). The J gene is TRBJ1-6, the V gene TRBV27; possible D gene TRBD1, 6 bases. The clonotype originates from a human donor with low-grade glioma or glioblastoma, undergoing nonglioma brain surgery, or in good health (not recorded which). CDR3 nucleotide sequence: TGTGCCAGCAGTTTTACGGGGGCGAATTCACCCCTCCACTTT. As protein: CASSFTGANSPLHF.